This is a list of T cell receptor beta chains from one sample in a study of blood T cell repertoires in COVID-19. Libraries were prepared by immunoSEQ multiplex PCR; TCRdb keeps only in-frame clonotypes and omits some of them. The sample holds a few hundred thousand clones, 85% seen once. Sequenced sample: peripheral blood. All receptors derive from a woman aged 18 to 35 with acute or convalescent COVID-19. Both conserved end residues are part of each CDR3. D genes are given only for firm matches. Size is stated for part of the rows, as once, few or many counts, or as a class when the clone is expanded.

size	D	V	J	DNA	CDR3
-	-	TRBV7-2	TRBJ2-1	TGTGCCAGCAGCTTCCTTATAACCTACAATGAGCAGTTCTTC	CASSFLITYNEQFF
few	TRBD1	TRBV3-1/TRBV3-2	TRBJ1-2	TGTGCCAGCAGCCAGATGACAGGGGGCGATGGCTACACCTTC	CASSQMTGGDGYTF
-	TRBD1	TRBV5-1	TRBJ2-2	TGCGCCAGCAGACCCTGGGACAGAGACACCGGGGAGCTGTTTTTT	CASRPWDRDTGELFF
-	TRBD2	TRBV19	TRBJ2-3	TGTGCCAGTTCGACTAGCGGATTCACAGATACGCAGTATTTT	CASSTSGFTDTQYF
-	TRBD1	TRBV9	TRBJ1-4	TGTGCCAGCAGCCCCGCCCCAGGACAGGGGGAGGGAGGTGAAAAACTGTTTTTT	CASSPAPGQGEGGEKLFF
-	TRBD1	TRBV25-1	TRBJ1-4	TGTGCCAGCCGACAGGGGGGAGTAGGTGAAAAACTGTTTTTT	CASRQGGVGEKLFF
-	TRBD1	TRBV5-1	TRBJ1-4	TGCGCCAGCAGCTTGGGCGGACAGGTTGGAGAAAAACTGTTTTTT	CASSLGGQVGEKLFF
-	TRBD1	TRBV11-2	TRBJ2-7	TGTGCCAGCAGTGGCGGGGACAGGCTTTTAGGGGAGCAGTACTTC	CASSGGDRLLGEQYF
-	TRBD1	TRBV19	TRBJ2-1	TGTGCCAGTAGTATGGACAGGCGGAATGAGCAGTTCTTC	CASSMDRRNEQFF
-	-	TRBV12-5	TRBJ1-1	TGTGCTAGTGGTTTGGTGTTCGGGTTGAACACTGAAGCTTTCTTT	CASGLVFGLNTEAFF
-	-	TRBV5-5	TRBJ2-7	TGTGCCAGCAGCTTGAACGGGGGGCCTTACGAGCAGTACTTC	CASSLNGGPYEQYF